This is a list of T cell receptor beta chains from one sample in a study of lung T cells in sarcoidosis with Löfgren's syndrome. One entry per CDR3 protein, called by TCRdb with MiXCR from the reads. Among about 19,000 distinct CDR3 sequences, 20% to 25% were seen once, and the ten largest hold around 0.74%. The sample was CD4+ T cells from bronchoalveolar lavage. Every receptor here comes from a human donor with sarcoidosis (Löfgren's syndrome or another form), or a control subject (not recorded which). Both conserved end residues are part of each CDR3. A D gene is named only where the DNA matches it firmly. Clone size is stated in some rows and not others, as once, few, many or a class when expanded.

cdr3_length clone_size d_call j_call v_call cdr3_nt cdr3_aa
13 few NA TRBJ1-1 TRBV2 TGTGCCAGCAGTGAAATCAGGAACACTGAAGCTTTCTTT CASSEIRNTEAFF
14 medium-sized TRBD1 TRBJ1-5 TRBV27 TGTGCCAGCAGGGGACAGGGGGTGGGTCAGCCCCAGCATTTT CASRGQGVGQPQHF
15 NA TRBD1 TRBJ1-5 TRBV15 TGTGCCACCAGCAGGGGAACAGGGGTATCTCAGCCCCAGCATTTT CATSRGTGVSQPQHF
13 NA NA TRBJ2-7 TRBV19 TGTGCCAGTAGTAGCCAGGACACCTACGAGCAGTACTTC CASSSQDTYEQYF
14 NA NA TRBJ2-5 TRBV30 TGTGCCTGGACCCAAGGATCCCCGGGGGAGACCCAGTACTTC CAWTQGSPGETQYF
17 few NA TRBJ1-4 TRBV12-3/TRBV12-4 TGTGCCAGCAGCCACCGCCAGGGGCTGCAAAGGAGTGAAAAACTGTTTTTT CASSHRQGLQRSEKLFF
13 many NA TRBJ1-5 TRBV7-2 TGTGCCAGCAGCCAAGTGACCAATCAGCCCCAGCATTTT CASSQVTNQPQHF
16 many NA TRBJ1-2 TRBV4-2 TGTGCCAGCAGCCAAGCCTTCCCCGGGGAGAGCTATGGCTACACCTTC CASSQAFPGESYGYTF
15 many TRBD2 TRBJ2-2 TRBV28 TGTGCCAGCAGACCTAGCGGGCTTTACACCGGGGAGCTGTTTTTT CASRPSGLYTGELFF
15 NA NA TRBJ1-1 TRBV5-6 TGTGCCAGCAGCTTGGGGCCAGGGTTGAACACTGAAGCTTTCTTT CASSLGPGLNTEAFF
14 NA NA TRBJ2-7 TRBV2 TGTGCCAGCAGCGCGGGACGGAGCTCCTACGAGCAGTACTTC CASSAGRSSYEQYF
13 many NA TRBJ1-5 TRBV3-1 TGTGCCAGCAGCCACGACAGTAATCAGCCCCAGCATTTT CASSHDSNQPQHF
12 many NA TRBJ1-1 TRBV18 TGTGCCAGCTCACCACGGGAAAATGAAGCTTTCTTT CASSPRENEAFF
15 medium-sized TRBD1 TRBJ2-7 TRBV28 TGTGCCAGCATCTCCGGGACAGAAGACTCCTACGAGCAGTACTTC CASISGTEDSYEQYF